This entry features one TCR beta chain sequence. What it recognizes is unknown. V was pared by 5 bases and J by 2 bases, with 7 bases of the junction left unmatched. The CDR3 spans 15 residues. CDR1 is MDHEN and CDR2 is SYDVKM in the germline V gene. These data originate in a study of cytomegalovirus exposure and HLA in healthy donors. Study-wide findings and caveats: Researchers counted over 150 TCR beta chains as cytomegalovirus-associated. High sensitivity and specificity were reportedly achieved when the classifier diagnosed cytomegalovirus status.

The table came from immunoSEQ multiplex PCR; TCRdb's copy has only in-frame clones and leaves some out. The sample includes 300,000 or so clones, 88% seen only once; the top ten take around 0.96%. The specimen was PBMCs. The receptor was derived from a man aged 25-45 years in good health and CMV-seronegative. The chain uses TRBV28 and TRBJ2-7; 9 bases fit TRBD1. Here the CDR3 reads CASSPPDRGAYEQYF. As DNA, the CDR3 is TGTGCCAGCAGTCCACCAGACAGGGGGGCCTACGAGCAGTACTTC.